This TCR beta chain was sequenced during a study of response to subunit inactivated influenza vaccine. Regarding the study as a whole: After each seasonal influenza vaccination, few new T cells are recruited, the authors suggested.

Looked up from germline, CDR1 is SGHKS and CDR2 is YYEKEE (reference sequence). The CDR3 has 15 amino acids. V was clipped by 4 bases and J by 4 bases, with 18 bases between them. TCRdb used MiXCR to reprocess the RT-PCR reads, holding one entry per CDR3 protein. In the table there are hundreds of thousands of distinct CDR3 sequences, around 9.9% of which are singletons. This clonotype was seen only a few times. What it binds is not known. Sequenced material: PBMCs from blood, taken about 40 days after vaccination. The gene calls are TRBV5-5 and TRBJ2-7, with D maybe TRBD1 (6 bases). This sequence was found in a middle-aged man who received an inactivated influenza vaccine. CDR3 loop: CASSQNGQTVYEQYF. The CDR3 DNA follows: TGTGCCAGCAGCCAGAACGGACAGACGGTTTACGAGCAGTACTTC. The complete variable domain, with remaining parts taken from reference TRBV5-5 and TRBJ2-7, reads DAGVTQSPTHLIKTRGQQVTLRCSPISGHKSVSWYQQVLGQGPQFIFQYYEKEERGRGNFPDRFSARQFPNYSSELNVNALLLGDSALYLCASSQNGQTVYEQYFGPGTRLTVT.